Shown below are 12 T cell receptor beta chains from a single sample sequenced in a study of metastatic and nonmetastatic thyroid tumors. With MiXCR, TCRdb reprocessed the PCR reads. Seen here are 4,000 to 6,000 clones, roughly 30% observed once, and the top ten hold roughly 25%. No treatment had been given to any patient before thyroid surgery. The material sequenced was adjacent normal tissue. All receptors come from a female donor with papillary thyroid cancer or a benign thyroid nodule (not recorded which). Some clones in this sample may be carry-over from other donors' samples.

This clone was found many times. The chain employs TRBV11-2 and TRBJ2-7; TRBD1 aligns across 7 bases. J gave up 13 bases and V 4 bases, and 10 bases lay outside the gene matches. The CDR3 runs 12 residues. Germline loops: CDR1 SGHAT, CDR2 FQNNGV. As DNA, the CDR3 is TGTGCCAGCAGCTCGACAGGGTTTATGGAATACTTC. Translated: CASSSTGFMEYF.

By sample share, this clone is medium-sized. The V gene is TRBV25-1, the J gene TRBJ2-4; D is unclear. V was trimmed by 6 bases and J by 1 base, leaving 10 bases between them. CDR1 and CDR2 (germline): MGHDK, SYGVNS. The CDR3 sequence is 14 residues long. CDR3 in DNA: TGTGCCAGCAGCCCCCCTGGGGCCAAAAACATTCAGTACTTC. The encoded protein is CASSPPGAKNIQYF.

By sample share, this clone is medium-sized. The J gene is TRBJ2-1, the V gene TRBV28; 10 positions agree with TRBD2. This CDR3 is 18 amino acids long. V lost 3 bases to trimming and J lost 0 bases; unmatched junction nucleotides: 8. Germline-derived CDR1 and CDR2 are MDHEN and SYDVKM. CDR3 nucleotides: TGTGCCAGCAGTTTCGGACTAGCGGTCGTAAGCTCCTACAATGAGCAGTTCTTC. This codes for CASSFGLAVVSSYNEQFF.

Within the sample, this clone is medium-sized. The J gene is TRBJ2-3, the V gene TRBV30, with D uncertain. The CDR3 length is 14 residues. V was pared by 4 bases and J by 1 base, with 12 bases between. CDR1 and CDR2 from the germline V gene are GTSNPN and SVGIG (reference sequence). The CDR3 bases are TGTGCCTGGACCCCCTCAGGCGGCACAGATACGCAGTATTTT. This gives the protein CAWTPSGGTDTQYF.

Here the CDR3 DNA reads TGTGCCAGCAGCCCCGGACCGGGTGTGAACACTGAAGCTTTCTTT. This sequence encodes CASSPGPGVNTEAFF. V gene TRBV5-5 combines with J gene TRBJ1-1; D remains unclear. The CDR3 length is 15 residues. CDR1 is SGHKS and CDR2 is YYEKEE in the germline V gene (reference sequence). The V and J ends lost 4 bases and 0 bases respectively, with 13 bases between them.

Points on this clone: This sequence may be a read error, since a much larger clone differs from it by one base. This sequence joins TRBV5-1 and TRBJ2-7, with D perhaps TRBD1 (5 bases). This CDR3 comprises 13 residues. Trimming took 4 bases from V and 6 from J, leaving 14 bases between them. The germline V gene encodes CDR1 SGHRS and CDR2 YFSETQ. The CDR3 here is CASSTTVYSEQYF. CDR3 bases: TGCGCCAGCAGCACGACAGTGTATAGCGAGCAGTACTTC.

This clone was counted ten times or more. This chain joins TRBV5-8 and TRBJ2-1; TRBD1 aligns across 10 bases. The CDR3 is made up of 16 amino acids. The V gene's germline CDR1 is SGHTS and CDR2 YDEGEE. After removal of 0 bases from V and 10 bases from J, the junction contained 10 bases not matched to a gene. CDR3 nucleotides: TGTGCCAGCAGCTTGGCCGGGACAGGGGCTAGTGGCGAGCAGTTCTTC. Encoded protein: CASSLAGTGASGEQFF.

This clone was detected a few times. An end of the junction differs from the germline gene, which may be a read error. J is TRBJ2-1 and V is TRBV6-1; D is unclear. This CDR3 has 12 residues. CDR1 MNHNS and CDR2 SASEGT come from the germline V gene. This CDR3 reads CSSYTIYNEQFF. The CDR3 DNA is TGCTCGTCCTACACCATCTACAATGAGCAGTTCTTC.

Only one count was recorded for this clone. The chain uses TRBV30 and TRBJ2-1; 9 bases are a match to TRBD2. With V trimmed by 2 bases and J by 7 bases, 6 bases remained unmatched. The CDR3 sequence is 14 residues long. Germline CDR1 GTSNPN, CDR2 SVGIG (reference sequence). CDR3 in amino acids: CAWSLSGRLNEQFF. The CDR3 DNA follows: TGTGCCTGGAGTCTTAGCGGGAGACTGAATGAGCAGTTCTTC.

A remark on this clone: One junction end does not reproduce the germline sequence, and a read error may be involved. The rearrangement links TRBV20-1 to TRBJ2-2, with TRBD1 as a possible D gene (5 bases). Germline assignment: CDR1 DFQATT and CDR2 SNEGSKA (reference sequence). This CDR3 contains 15 residues. The CDR3 here is CSARGGHINTGELFF. As DNA, the CDR3 is TGCAGTGCTAGGGGTGGACACATAAACACTGGGGAGCTGTTTTTT.

This clone appeared a few times. With a much larger clone just one base away, this may be a read error. The chain couples TRBV6-1 to TRBJ1-1; D is undetermined. The CDR3 is 13 amino acids. The V end was cut by 6 bases, the J end by 0 bases, with 8 bases between. From germline, CDR1 is MNHNS and CDR2 SASEGT. The CDR3: CASRHLMNTEAFF. CDR3 DNA: TGTGCCAGCAGACACCTGATGAACACTGAAGCTTTCTTT.

The V call is TRBV7-9, the J call TRBJ2-3; no definite D call. CDR1 and CDR2 from the germline V gene are SEHNR and FQNEAQ (reference sequence). The CDR3 consists of 17 residues. The ends were cut back, 1 base at V and 0 bases at J, with 14 bases in the middle. Written as DNA, the CDR3 is TGTGCCAGCAGCTTAGGGGAACTCCTTACTAGCACAGATACGCAGTATTTT. Amino acid sequence: CASSLGELLTSTDTQYF. The variable domain in full, with the rest retrieved from reference TRBV7-9 and TRBJ2-3, is DTGVSQNPRHKITKRGQNVTFRCDPISEHNRLYWYRQTLGQGPEFLTYFQNEAQLEKSRLLSDRFSAERPKGSFSTLEIQRTEQGDSAMYLCASSLGELLTSTDTQYFGPGTRLTVL.